This entry lists 28 T cell receptor beta chains sequenced from one sample in a study of long-term antiretroviral therapy in people with HIV (dated 2022 in TCRdb). The immunoSEQ hsTCRB v3.0 assay was used at survey level resolution for TRB variable region sequencing. TCRdb provides this immuneACCESS table in a form limited to in-frame rearrangements. Some clones are lacking; in checked studies, under half of them reflect an unresolved V gene, and why the rest are absent is not known. Within this sample are 26,000 or so clones, with approximately 90% of them counted one time only. Of the sample, about 4.3% is held by the ten largest clones. The sample consisted of unsorted PBMCs, taken 0.5 years after starting antiretroviral therapy. These receptor sequences come from a woman in her late teens or twenties with HIV.

V is TRBV27 and J is TRBJ2-1; D possibly corresponds to TRBD2 (5 bases). Germline CDR1 MNHEY, CDR2 SMNVEV (reference sequence). This CDR3 comprises 15 residues. Trimming cost V 2 bases and J 8 bases, with 16 bases left between them. Here the CDR3 DNA reads TGTGCCAGCAGTTTAGAGGGCCCGGAAGGCTATGAGCAGTTCTTC. Protein sequence: CASSLEGPEGYEQFF.

The chain recombines TRBV19 with TRBJ2-5; 9 positions agree with TRBD1. V shed 5 bases, J shed 5 bases, and the junction held 15 bases outside the gene matches. Per germline, CDR1 LNHDA and CDR2 SQIVND (reference sequence). The CDR3 is 17 residues long. The CDR3 sequence: CASSRSVDRGNRETQYF. Here the CDR3 DNA reads TGTGCCAGTAGTCGGTCGGTGGACAGGGGTAACAGGGAGACCCAGTACTTC.

For the CDR3, the DNA is TGTGCCAGCAGCGGGAGGTACGAGCAGTACTTC. Amino acid sequence: CASSGRYEQYF. This chain uses TRBV6-6 with TRBJ2-7; TRBD2 aligns across 7 bases. From germline, CDR1 is MNHNY and CDR2 SVGAGI (reference sequence). V was clipped by 6 bases and J by 4 bases; unmatched bases: 0. The CDR3 runs to 11 residues.

This chain uses TRBV7-9 with TRBJ2-7; no reliable D call. The germline V gene encodes CDR1 SEHNR and CDR2 FQNEAQ (reference sequence). This CDR3 spans 12 amino acids. The V gene lost 5 bases and the J gene lost 4 bases, with 9 bases spanning the gap. The CDR3 sequence: CASSLPSYEQYF. The CDR3 DNA is TGTGCCAGCAGCCTACCCTCGTACGAGCAGTACTTC.

The V gene is TRBV28, the J gene TRBJ2-2, with D uncertain. The CDR3 is 19 amino acids. V lost 8 bases and J 6 bases, leaving 31 bases between the germline ends. CDR1 and CDR2 from the germline V gene are MDHEN and SYDVKM. CDR3 DNA: TGTGCCAGCCGCCCACGGTATATTCGAGGAGAGGCTAATCCCGGGGAGCTGTTTTTT. Translating gives CASRPRYIRGEANPGELFF.

The chain employs TRBV6-1 and TRBJ2-3; no clear D gene. CDR1 and CDR2 from the germline V gene are MNHNS and SASEGT. CDR3 length: 13 residues. V was pared by 7 bases and J by 6 bases, with 14 bases between. CDR3 sequence (DNA): TGTGCCAGCATGTCCGTTGGGCGGGATACGCAGTATTTT. Amino acids: CASMSVGRDTQYF.

The rearrangement links TRBV27 to TRBJ2-2; TRBD2 agrees at 14 bases. In germline, CDR1 is MNHEY, CDR2 SMNVEV (reference sequence). The CDR3 extends over 21 amino acids. V shed 1 base, J shed 6 bases, and the junction held 16 bases outside the gene matches. Here the CDR3 DNA reads TGTGCCAGCAGTTTATATAGCTTCGGTCCGGGACTAGCGGGAGTACCCGGGGAGCTGTTTTTT. Translated, it gives CASSLYSFGPGLAGVPGELFF.

Comments on this clone: The sample carries other DNA sequences with the same CDR3. The rearrangement links TRBV27 to TRBJ1-1; D is ambiguous. CDR1 is MNHEY and CDR2 is SMNVEV in the germline V gene (reference sequence). CDR3 length equals 13 residues. Trimming removed 1 base from V and 1 base from J, with 4 bases in between. CDR3 sequence (DNA): TGTGCCAGCAGTTTATTTGGGAACACTGAAGCTTTCTTT. It is translated as CASSLFGNTEAFF.

J is TRBJ1-5 and V is TRBV5-1; D not resolved. The CDR3 is 13 amino acids. Germline V gene data show CDR1 as SGHRS and CDR2 as YFSETQ. The germline V and J ends were trimmed by 0 bases and 6 bases, with 7 bases remaining between them. As DNA, the CDR3 is TGCGCCAGCAGCTTGGATCTCGGTCAGCCCCAGCATTTT. It encodes CASSLDLGQPQHF.

The V call is TRBV27, the J call TRBJ1-4; no firm D call. CDR3 length: 12 residues. Trimming left V 6 bases short and J 12 bases short, with 14 bases between. Germline CDR1 and CDR2: MNHEY and SMNVEV (reference sequence). CDR3 loop: CASSLPPGELFF. The CDR3 region has the DNA TGTGCCAGCAGCTTACCGCCCGGGGAACTGTTTTTT.

The chain recombines TRBV27 with TRBJ1-5; 11 positions agree with TRBD1. CDR1 MNHEY and CDR2 SMNVEV come from the germline V gene (reference sequence). The V gene end was trimmed by 6 bases and the J gene end by 2 bases; junction bases not matched to a gene: 12. CDR3 size: 18 residues. CDR3 DNA: TGTGCCAGCAGACTAGGGGGACAGGGGGGAGACGGCAATCAGCCCCAGCATTTT. Translating gives CASRLGGQGGDGNQPQHF.

The CDR3 loop reads CASSVHGSSYEQYF. For the CDR3, the DNA is TGTGCCAGCAGCGTACACGGGAGCTCCTACGAGCAGTACTTC. V usage is TRBV9 and J usage is TRBJ2-7, with a possible D match to TRBD2 (6 bases). The V end was cut by 1 base, the J end by 0 bases, with 8 bases between. Germline CDR1 is SGDLS and CDR2 is YYNGEE. The CDR3 is made up of 14 amino acids.

The chain joins TRBV5-1 to TRBJ2-3, with 8 bases matching TRBD2. The CDR3 runs to 14 residues. Germline assignment: CDR1 SGHRS and CDR2 YFSETQ. J gave up 2 bases and V 5 bases, and 4 bases lay outside the gene matches. CDR3 protein: CASRLAATTDTQYF. For the CDR3, the DNA is TGCGCCAGCAGACTAGCGGCAACCACAGATACGCAGTATTTT.

The chain links TRBV28 to TRBJ1-2; TRBD1 matches at 8 bases. CDR1 and CDR2 (germline): MDHEN, SYDVKM. V was clipped by 5 bases and J by 6 bases; unmatched bases: 17. The CDR3 consists of 17 residues. CDR3 residues: CASSPLPSGQVGDGYTF. As DNA, the CDR3 is TGTGCCAGCAGTCCCCTCCCTTCGGGACAGGTTGGGGATGGCTACACCTTC.

The chain links TRBV7-6 to TRBJ1-2, with TRBD1 identical over 8 bases. The CDR3 contains 15 residues. V dropped 5 bases and J dropped 5; count of bases not matched to a gene: 10. Germline CDR1 SGHVS, CDR2 FNYEAQ. The CDR3 DNA follows: TGTGCCAGCAGCCTTAGGACAGGGAGAGGGTATGGCTACACCTTC. Amino acids: CASSLRTGRGYGYTF.

This clone was detected once. V gene TRBV11-3 combines with J gene TRBJ1-3; TRBD1 agrees at 8 bases. V lost 0 bases to trimming and J lost 3 bases; unmatched junction nucleotides: 13. CDR3 length equals 19 residues. Germline-derived CDR1 and CDR2 are SGHNT and YENEEA. The CDR3: CASSLDHDRRQGFGNTIYF. CDR3 nucleotide sequence: TGTGCCAGCAGCTTAGATCACGATCGGAGACAGGGGTTTGGAAACACCATATATTTT.

This chain links TRBV7-2 with TRBJ2-5; 7 bases align to TRBD1. The J segment lost 5 bases and the V segment lost 2 bases, leaving 5 bases of the junction unmatched. Germline CDR1 is SGHTA and CDR2 is FQGNSA. The length of the CDR3 is 14 residues. Written as DNA, the CDR3 is TGTGCCAGCAGCTTACTAACAGGGGATGAGACCCAGTACTTC. Amino acid sequence: CASSLLTGDETQYF.

This rearrangement joins TRBV11-3 to TRBJ2-1, with a possible D match to TRBD2 (5 bases). The CDR3 contains 16 residues. Trimming removed 5 bases from V and 0 bases from J, with 14 bases in between. Germline V gene data show CDR1 as SGHNT and CDR2 as YENEEA. The CDR3 nucleotides read TGTGCCAGCAGCAACCGGGATAAGATCTCCTACAATGAGCAGTTCTTC. This gives the protein CASSNRDKISYNEQFF.

The CDR3 DNA reads as TGTGCCAGCAGCTTAGAGAGATTGTCCCTACGAGCCAAAAACATTCAGTACTTC. This encodes CASSLERLSLRAKNIQYF. The V gene is TRBV7-6, the J gene TRBJ2-4; D remains unclear. The V end was cut by 1 base, the J end by 0 bases, with 16 bases between. CDR3 size: 18 residues. Germline loops: CDR1 SGHVS, CDR2 FNYEAQ.

The J gene is TRBJ2-1, the V gene TRBV27; D may be TRBD1 (5 bases). Germline lookup yields CDR1 MNHEY and CDR2 SMNVEV (reference sequence). The CDR3 is 16 amino acids. Trimming removed 4 bases at V and 4 bases at J, with 17 bases between. In DNA form, the CDR3 reads TGTGCCAGCAGTTCGTCCCAGGGAATATCGTACAATGAGCAGTTCTTC. Translation gives CASSSSQGISYNEQFF.

This chain links TRBV5-4 with TRBJ2-2; possible D gene TRBD1, 6 bases. The V and J ends lost 3 bases and 5 bases respectively, with 14 bases between them. The CDR3 consists of 15 residues. The germline V gene has CDR1 SGHNT and CDR2 YYREEE (reference sequence). The DNA for the CDR3 is TGTGCCAGCAGCTATGAGGGGGTCCCGACCGGGGAGCTGTTTTTT. This encodes CASSYEGVPTGELFF.

The chain recombines TRBV11-2 with TRBJ2-2; no firm D call. Trimming removed 5 bases from V and 1 base from J, with 5 bases in between. CDR1 is SGHAT, CDR2 FQNNGV, per germline. The CDR3 totals 13 residues. The CDR3 is CASSRQNTGELFF. The CDR3 DNA reads TGTGCCAGCAGCCGACAGAACACCGGGGAGCTGTTTTTT.

The gene calls are TRBV5-7 and TRBJ2-7; D may be TRBD1 (5 bases). TRBV5-7 is known as an ORF, though its function is uncertain. The CDR3 loop spans 15 amino acids. The V end lost 4 bases, the J end lost 2 bases, and 16 bases lay between the germline ends. The CDR3 loop reads CASSLYRGGAYEQYF. CDR3 nucleotides: TGTGCCAGCAGCCTGTATAGGGGTGGGGCCTACGAGCAGTACTTC.

This clone has only a few counts. The chain uses TRBV9 and TRBJ2-3; 8 nucleotides align to TRBD2. This CDR3 is built from 17 residues. Germline loops: CDR1 SGDLS, CDR2 YYNGEE. Unmatched junction bases numbered 13, after V lost 1 base and J lost 6 bases. The CDR3 region has the DNA TGTGCCAGCAGCGTATCTAGCGGGTCGATGGTAGGGGATACGCAGTATTTT. Encoded protein: CASSVSSGSMVGDTQYF.

The J gene is TRBJ1-1, the V gene TRBV11-3; D is unresolved. V was cut by 0 bases and J by 1 base, with 3 bases left in between. Looked up from germline, CDR1 is SGHNT and CDR2 is YENEEA. This CDR3 is built from 13 residues. The CDR3 loop reads CASSLDGNTEAFF. The DNA for the CDR3 is TGTGCCAGCAGCTTAGACGGGAACACTGAAGCTTTCTTT. The entire variable domain, with the rest obtained from reference TRBV11-3 and TRBJ1-1, is as follows: EAGVVQSPRYKIIEKKQPVAFWCNPISGHNTLYWYLQNLGQGPELLIRYENEEAVDDSQLPKDRFSAERLKGVDSTLKIQPAELGDSAVYLCASSLDGNTEAFFGQGTRLTVV.

This chain connects TRBV6-4 to TRBJ2-2, with 7 positions matching TRBD1. The CDR3 covers 16 residues. Germline loops: CDR1 MRHNA, CDR2 SNTAGT. V was clipped by 5 bases and J by 0 bases; unmatched bases: 6. The CDR3 nucleotides read TGTGCCAGCAGTCCCGACAGGGTACCGAACACCGGGGAGCTGTTTTTT. Translation gives CASSPDRVPNTGELFF.

This sequence joins TRBV13 and TRBJ1-2; possibly TRBD1 for D (5 bases). Germline CDR1 PRHDT, CDR2 FYEKMQ (reference sequence). The V end was cut by 4 bases, the J end by 6 bases, with 6 bases between. The CDR3 is 11 residues long. The chain's CDR3 is CASSSGNGYTF. CDR3 in DNA: TGTGCCAGCAGCTCAGGGAATGGCTACACCTTC.

The CDR3 DNA sequence: TGCGCCAGCAGCTTGGGGGTGCATTTGAACACTGAAGCTTTCTTT. It is translated as CASSLGVHLNTEAFF. The chain has TRBV5-1 and TRBJ1-1; D is ambiguous. Germline V gene sequence: CDR1 SGHRS, CDR2 YFSETQ. CDR3 size: 15 residues. Trimming took 0 bases from V and 0 from J, leaving 9 bases between them.